The clone carrying this T cell receptor (beta chain) was counted ten times or more. This CDR3 spans 20 amino acids. J was trimmed by 3 bases and V by 1 base; bases with no gene match: 9. Germline V gene data show CDR1 as LGHDT and CDR2 as YNNKEL (reference sequence). Amplification targeted TCR beta CDR3 regions from RNA transcripts. With the HTBI primer set, the TCR CDR3 went through a first round of RT-PCR. TCRdb re-called the multiplex PCR reads through MiXCR, storing one row per CDR3 protein. The table has a few hundred thousand distinct CDR3 sequences, about 17% seen once. The entry originates in a study of T cells in Graves' hyperthyroidism and ophthalmopathy. Criteria for exclusion of patients were uncontrolled infection, other autoimmune disease, pregnancy or lactation.

Sequenced: blood. The V and J genes are TRBV3-1 and TRBJ2-1, with 16 bases that match TRBD2. The receptor was isolated from a middle-aged man with Graves' hyperthyroidism. CDR3 amino acids: CASSQVEGLAGGPSYNEQFF. CDR3 nucleotides: TGTGCCAGCAGCCAAGTAGAGGGACTAGCGGGGGGGCCTAGCTACAATGAGCAGTTCTTC.